These 17 T cell receptor beta chains came from one sample sequenced in a study of identical twins. TCRdb reprocessed the 5' RACE reads with MiXCR, giving one entry per CDR3 protein. In the table there are around 960,000 distinct CDR3 sequences, about 12% of which are singletons. These records were also assigned to another study, of yellow fever vaccine responses in identical twins.

Specimen: PBMCs. These receptor sequences come from a woman between 18 and 30 years old in good health.

In this sample, this clonotype turned up a few times. The CDR3 nucleotides are TGTGCCAGCAGCTTAGTTACTAGCGTAGGCTTTGCAGATACGCAGTATTTT. Amino acid sequence: CASSLVTSVGFADTQYF. V is TRBV13 and J is TRBJ2-3, with 7 bases matching TRBD2. Trimming took 1 base from V and 4 from J; bases not matched to a gene: 11. There are 17 residues in the CDR3. Germline V gene sequence: CDR1 PRHDT, CDR2 FYEKMQ (reference sequence).

The rearrangement joins TRBV7-2 to TRBJ2-7; D could derive from TRBD1 or TRBD2 (5 bases each). This CDR3 has 15 residues. In germline, CDR1 is SGHTA, CDR2 FQGNSA. With 6 bases removed from V and 0 bases from J, the gap between germline ends came to 15 bases. CDR3 sequence reads: CASSQRGQTSYEQYF. The CDR3 DNA sequence: TGTGCCAGCAGTCAACGGGGCCAGACCTCCTACGAGCAGTACTTC. Supplemented by reference TRBV7-2 and TRBJ2-7, the full variable domain reads GAGVSQSPSNKVTEKGKDVELRCDPISGHTALYWYRQSLGQGLEFLIYFQGNSAPDKSGLPSDRFSAERTGGSVSTLTIQRTQQEDSAVYLCASSQRGQTSYEQYFGPGTRLTVT.

This clonotype was counted a few times. This chain uses TRBV5-1 with TRBJ2-5; no firm D call. The CDR3 runs 15 residues. The V gene's germline CDR1 is SGHRS and CDR2 YFSETQ. V gave up 0 bases and J gave up 1 base, with 10 bases separating them. In DNA, the CDR3 is TGCGCCAGCAGCTTGGGACATAGCAGCCAAGAGACCCAGTACTTC. Translated: CASSLGHSSQETQYF.

The gene calls are TRBV20-1 and TRBJ1-1; no reliable D call. The CDR3 contains 12 residues. The V end was cut by 2 bases, the J end by 1 base, with 5 bases between. Germline CDR1 reads DFQATT; CDR2 reads SNEGSKA (reference sequence). CDR3 sequence (DNA): TGCAGTGCTAGACCCGAGAACACTGAAGCTTTCTTT. Its translation: CSARPENTEAFF.

The sample holds many counts of this clonotype. This chain links TRBV12-3 or TRBV12-4 with TRBJ1-2, with 10 nucleotides matching TRBD1. Trimming cost V 5 bases and J 1 base; bases outside gene matches: 13. The length of the CDR3 is 18 residues. The CDR3 DNA is TGTGCCAGCAGTCCAGTACTAGACAGGGGGCGTGGTAACTATGGCTACACCTTC. Translated: CASSPVLDRGRGNYGYTF.

This clonotype occurred a few times. The chain combines TRBV27 with TRBJ2-3, with D perhaps matching TRBD1 or TRBD2 (6 bases each). Germline V gene lookup returns CDR1 MNHEY and CDR2 SMNVEV (reference sequence). The CDR3 is 13 residues long. V shed 8 bases and J shed 3 bases, with 12 bases lying between them. The CDR3 is CASRSGATDTQYF. CDR3 bases: TGTGCCAGCCGGTCGGGGGCAACAGATACGCAGTATTTT.

This clonotype was detected a few times. The rearrangement uses TRBV28 and TRBJ1-5; D possibly corresponds to TRBD1 (5 bases). This CDR3 comprises 15 residues. The germline V and J ends were trimmed by 3 bases and 6 bases, with 15 bases remaining between them. Germline CDR1 MDHEN, CDR2 SYDVKM. The CDR3 here is CASSLLSGGGQPQHF. For the CDR3, the DNA is TGTGCCAGCAGTTTGTTGTCGGGGGGGGGTCAGCCCCAGCATTTT.

This clonotype was detected a few times. The chain employs TRBV5-8 and TRBJ1-2; no clear D. Trimming removed 2 bases from V and 8 bases from J, with 7 bases in between. The CDR3 has 11 amino acids. Germline CDR1 SGHTS, CDR2 YDEGEE. The CDR3 region has the DNA TGTGCCAGCAGCTTTAGCGCCGGCTACACCTTC. Its translation is CASSFSAGYTF.

The genes are TRBV20-1 and TRBJ2-7; 9 positions match TRBD2. The germline V gene has CDR1 DFQATT and CDR2 SNEGSKA (reference sequence). There are 13 residues in the CDR3. Trimming removed 4 bases from V and 1 base from J; junction bases left unmatched: 2. The CDR3: CSAILAGSYEQYV. Here the CDR3 DNA reads TGCAGTGCTATACTAGCGGGTTCCTACGAGCAGTACGTC.

This clonotype appeared a few times. This rearrangement joins TRBV6-1 to TRBJ2-1, with TRBD1 identical over 7 bases. The CDR3 consists of 16 residues. Germline CDR1 and CDR2: MNHNS and SASEGT. V was clipped by 5 bases and J by 4 bases; unmatched bases: 11. The CDR3 here is CASSPPGQVLYNEQFF. The CDR3 coding sequence is TGTGCCAGCAGTCCACCCGGACAGGTGCTATACAATGAGCAGTTCTTC.

This clonotype has just a few counts. The chain has TRBV24-1 and TRBJ2-1; a possible D gene is TRBD2 (6 bases). The germline V gene has CDR1 KGHDR and CDR2 SFDVKD. The CDR3 is made up of 15 amino acids. The ends were cut back, 2 bases at V and 4 bases at J, with 11 bases in the middle. The CDR3, as DNA: TGTGCCACCAGTGATTCCGCGGGAAATTACAATGAGCAGTTCTTC. It yields the protein CATSDSAGNYNEQFF.

The chain combines TRBV4-2 with TRBJ2-2; either TRBD1 or TRBD2 may supply D (5 bases each). CDR1 and CDR2 from the germline V gene are LGHNA and YNFKEQ. The CDR3 has 16 residues. Trimming removed 0 bases from V and 7 bases from J, with 15 bases in between. CDR3 region: CASSQETDGAGGELFF. The CDR3 DNA sequence: TGTGCCAGCAGCCAAGAAACAGACGGGGCCGGCGGGGAGCTGTTTTTT.

The chain carries TRBV5-6 and TRBJ2-3; the D gene is possibly TRBD2 (5 bases). Germline V lookup: CDR1 SGHDT, CDR2 YYEEEE. CDR3 size: 15 residues. V lost 7 bases and J lost 2, with 17 bases in between. The CDR3 spells CASCPMGAITDTQYF. In nucleotides, the CDR3 is TGTGCCAGCTGTCCCATGGGAGCGATCACAGATACGCAGTATTTT.

The chain joins TRBV20-1 to TRBJ2-2, with D perhaps TRBD1 (5 bases). From germline, CDR1 is DFQATT and CDR2 SNEGSKA (reference sequence). The V end was cut by 6 bases, the J end by 1 base, with 12 bases between. The CDR3 has 14 amino acids. CDR3 in amino acids: CSARVGVNTGELFF. In nucleotides, the CDR3 is TGCAGTGCCCGGGTAGGGGTGAACACCGGGGAGCTGTTTTTT.

This clonotype was recorded a few times. This chain uses TRBV29-1 with TRBJ2-1; D may correspond to TRBD1 or TRBD2 (6 bases each). The germline V and J ends were trimmed by 7 bases and 3 bases, with 19 bases remaining between them. CDR3 length: 15 amino acids. Germline CDR1 is SQVTM and CDR2 is ANQGSEA. The CDR3 region is CSAVRGDLSYNEQFF. The DNA for the CDR3 is TGCAGCGCCGTAAGGGGGGATTTAAGCTACAATGAGCAGTTCTTC.

This chain joins TRBV12-3 or TRBV12-4 and TRBJ2-7; D is undetermined. The CDR3 totals 12 residues. The V and J ends lost 6 bases and 6 bases respectively, with 12 bases between them. CDR3 residues: CASSLSPLEQYV. Here the CDR3 DNA reads TGTGCCAGCAGCTTGTCACCCCTCGAGCAGTACGTC.

This clonotype was detected many times. The chain is built from TRBV4-1 and TRBJ2-3, with TRBD2 matching 8 bases. Unmatched junction bases numbered 8, after V lost 2 bases and J lost 4 bases. CDR3 size: 16 residues. Germline V gives CDR1 MGHRA, CDR2 YSYEKL. The CDR3 here is CASSQWLSGSSDTQYF. In DNA form, the CDR3 reads TGCGCCAGCAGCCAATGGTTGAGCGGGAGCTCAGATACGCAGTATTTT.